Listed below are T cell receptor beta chains from one sample, sequenced in a study of OX40 agonist ivuxolimab in advanced cancers. The protocol was immunoSEQ multiplex PCR, while the TCRdb copy is restricted to in-frame clones and leaves out a portion. Among some 74,000 clones listed, roughly 88% were seen once. Sample: CD4+ or CD8+ T cells sorted from blood, taken in a trial of the OX40 agonist ivuxolimab. All receptors come from an adult with an advanced solid tumor such as melanoma, head and neck, liver or kidney cancer. Each CDR3 is given with its conserved first and last residue. A D gene is named only where the DNA matches it firmly. Size is stated for part of the rows, as once, few or many counts, or as a class when the clone is expanded.

CDR3 protein: CASSRGGVGSPLHF
CDR3 DNA: TGTGCCAGCAGCCGGGGAGGGGTCGGCTCACCCCTCCACTTT
CDR3 length: 14
J gene: TRBJ1-6
V gene: TRBV27
D gene: NA
clone size: NA

CDR3 protein: CAWSAQLTSGSHNEQFF
CDR3 DNA: TGTGCCTGGAGTGCCCAACTGACTAGCGGGAGCCACAATGAGCAGTTCTTC
CDR3 length: 17
J gene: TRBJ2-1
V gene: TRBV30
D gene: TRBD2
clone size: NA

CDR3 protein: CASRAGSGTEAFF
CDR3 DNA: TGTGCCAGTAGGGCAGGCTCAGGGACTGAAGCTTTCTTT
CDR3 length: 13
J gene: TRBJ1-1
V gene: TRBV19
D gene: NA
clone size: NA

CDR3 protein: CASRQGVTQETQYF
CDR3 DNA: TGTGCCAGCCGCCAGGGGGTAACCCAAGAGACCCAGTACTTC
CDR3 length: 14
J gene: TRBJ2-5
V gene: TRBV6-1
D gene: TRBD1
clone size: NA

CDR3 protein: CASSPGTSGDSYNEQFF
CDR3 DNA: TGCGCCAGCAGTCCCGGGACTAGCGGCGACTCCTACAATGAGCAGTTCTTC
CDR3 length: 17
J gene: TRBJ2-1
V gene: TRBV4-3
D gene: TRBD2
clone size: NA

CDR3 protein: CASSARGRSYNEQFF
CDR3 DNA: TGTGCCAGCAGCGCCCGGGGGAGATCCTACAATGAGCAGTTCTTC
CDR3 length: 15
J gene: TRBJ2-1
V gene: TRBV11-2
D gene: NA
clone size: NA

CDR3 protein: CASTQLAASTDTQYF
CDR3 DNA: TGTGCCAGCACCCAACTAGCGGCTAGCACAGATACGCAGTATTTT
CDR3 length: 15
J gene: TRBJ2-3
V gene: TRBV7-6
D gene: TRBD2
clone size: NA

CDR3 protein: CASSRRPSGRYQETQYF
CDR3 DNA: TGTGCCAGCAGCCGCCGCCCTAGCGGCAGGTACCAAGAGACCCAGTACTTC
CDR3 length: 17
J gene: TRBJ2-5
V gene: TRBV14
D gene: TRBD2
clone size: NA

CDR3 protein: CASISFRQGTYGYTF
CDR3 DNA: TGTGCCAGCATCTCATTTAGACAGGGAACCTATGGCTACACCTTC
CDR3 length: 15
J gene: TRBJ1-2
V gene: TRBV7-9
D gene: TRBD1
clone size: NA

CDR3 protein: CASSLVPYNEQFF
CDR3 DNA: TGCGCCAGCAGCTTGGTCCCGTACAATGAGCAGTTCTTC
CDR3 length: 13
J gene: TRBJ2-1
V gene: TRBV5-1
D gene: NA
clone size: NA

CDR3 protein: CASSQRQGGGAFF
CDR3 DNA: TGTGCCAGCAGCCAAAGACAGGGCGGTGGAGCTTTCTTT
CDR3 length: 13
J gene: TRBJ1-1
V gene: TRBV7-2
D gene: TRBD1
clone size: NA

CDR3 protein: CASSLVSPANTEAFF
CDR3 DNA: TGTGCCAGCAGCTTGGTATCGCCGGCGAACACTGAAGCTTTCTTT
CDR3 length: 15
J gene: TRBJ1-1
V gene: TRBV5-5
D gene: NA
clone size: NA

CDR3 protein: CASSPPELNWNNEQFF
CDR3 DNA: TGTGCCAGCAGCCCGCCGGAACTGAATTGGAACAATGAGCAGTTCTTC
CDR3 length: 16
J gene: TRBJ2-1
V gene: TRBV7-2
D gene: NA
clone size: NA

CDR3 protein: CASSSSRTGEMSQAFF
CDR3 DNA: TGTGCCAGCAGCTCAAGCCGGACAGGGGAGATGTCTCAAGCTTTCTTT
CDR3 length: 16
J gene: TRBJ1-1
V gene: TRBV7-9
D gene: TRBD1
clone size: NA

CDR3 protein: CASSAPGQNYGYTF
CDR3 DNA: TGTGCCAGCAGTGCACCGGGACAGAACTATGGCTACACCTTC
CDR3 length: 14
J gene: TRBJ1-2
V gene: TRBV25-1
D gene: TRBD1
clone size: NA

CDR3 protein: CASSKAGGSYEQYF
CDR3 DNA: TGTGCCAGCAGCAAAGCGGGAGGATCCTACGAGCAGTACTTC
CDR3 length: 14
J gene: TRBJ2-7
V gene: TRBV9
D gene: TRBD2
clone size: NA

CDR3 protein: CASSTLAGLYNEQFF
CDR3 DNA: TGTGCCAGCAGCACTTTAGCGGGACTCTACAATGAGCAGTTCTTC
CDR3 length: 15
J gene: TRBJ2-1
V gene: TRBV27
D gene: TRBD2
clone size: NA

CDR3 protein: CASSPEGAVYTIYF
CDR3 DNA: TGTGCCAGCAGCCCGGAGGGGGCGGTTTACACCATATATTTT
CDR3 length: 14
J gene: TRBJ1-3
V gene: TRBV4-2
D gene: TRBD1
clone size: once

CDR3 protein: CANPRGRSYNEQFF
CDR3 DNA: TGTGCCAACCCTAGGGGGCGGTCCTACAATGAGCAGTTCTTC
CDR3 length: 14
J gene: TRBJ2-1
V gene: TRBV5-4
D gene: TRBD1
clone size: NA

CDR3 protein: CASRLPPQREAFF
CDR3 DNA: TGTGCCAGCAGACTCCCCCCTCAGCGTGAAGCTTTCTTT
CDR3 length: 13
J gene: TRBJ1-1
V gene: TRBV13
D gene: NA
clone size: NA

CDR3 protein: CAWRGDRGRKKNTEAFF
CDR3 DNA: TGTGCCTGGAGGGGAGACAGGGGGCGAAAAAAGAACACTGAAGCTTTCTTT
CDR3 length: 17
J gene: TRBJ1-1
V gene: TRBV30
D gene: TRBD1
clone size: NA

CDR3 protein: CASMALNTIYF
CDR3 DNA: TGTGCCAGCATGGCGCTTAACACCATATATTTT
CDR3 length: 11
J gene: TRBJ1-3
V gene: TRBV6-5
D gene: NA
clone size: NA

CDR3 protein: CASSRAGTSGSYEQYF
CDR3 DNA: TGTGCCAGCAGTCGTGCCGGGACTAGCGGGTCCTACGAGCAGTACTTC
CDR3 length: 16
J gene: TRBJ2-7
V gene: TRBV28
D gene: TRBD2
clone size: NA

CDR3 protein: CASSPWALTGELFF
CDR3 DNA: TGTGCCAGCAGTCCCTGGGCCCTGACCGGGGAGCTGTTTTTT
CDR3 length: 14
J gene: TRBJ2-2
V gene: TRBV27
D gene: NA
clone size: NA

CDR3 protein: CASSLARQGGEKLFF
CDR3 DNA: TGTGCCAGCAGCTTGGCCCGGCAGGGGGGTGAAAAACTGTTTTTT
CDR3 length: 15
J gene: TRBJ1-4
V gene: TRBV5-4
D gene: TRBD1
clone size: NA

CDR3 protein: CASSLEAERRQAFF
CDR3 DNA: TGTGCCAGCAGTTTAGAAGCGGAAAGGCGGCAAGCTTTCTTT
CDR3 length: 14
J gene: TRBJ1-1
V gene: TRBV28
D gene: NA
clone size: NA

CDR3 protein: CASSTTRGGFGGYTEAFF
CDR3 DNA: TGTGCCAGCAGTACCACCCGGGGGGGCTTCGGGGGGTACACTGAAGCTTTCTTT
CDR3 length: 18
J gene: TRBJ1-1
V gene: TRBV27
D gene: NA
clone size: few

CDR3 protein: CASSYLQGAGGYTF
CDR3 DNA: TGTGCCAGCAGTTACCTCCAGGGGGCGGGCGGCTACACCTTC
CDR3 length: 14
J gene: TRBJ1-2
V gene: TRBV6-6
D gene: TRBD1
clone size: NA

CDR3 protein: CASSLGEGYEQYF
CDR3 DNA: TGTGCCAGCAGCTTAGGTGAGGGCTACGAGCAGTACTTC
CDR3 length: 13
J gene: TRBJ2-7
V gene: TRBV7-8
D gene: NA
clone size: NA

CDR3 protein: CASDRVPNTGELFF
CDR3 DNA: TGTGCCAGTGACAGGGTACCCAACACCGGGGAGCTGTTTTTT
CDR3 length: 14
J gene: TRBJ2-2
V gene: TRBV6-1
D gene: TRBD1
clone size: NA

CDR3 protein: CASSSSGRRTGELFF
CDR3 DNA: TGTGCCAGCAGCTCTAGCGGGAGAAGAACCGGGGAGCTGTTTTTT
CDR3 length: 15
J gene: TRBJ2-2
V gene: TRBV7-9
D gene: TRBD2
clone size: NA

CDR3 protein: CASSPGSERPYEQFF
CDR3 DNA: TGTGCCAGCTCACCAGGGAGCGAGCGGCCGTATGAGCAGTTCTTC
CDR3 length: 15
J gene: TRBJ2-1
V gene: TRBV18
D gene: NA
clone size: NA

CDR3 protein: CASSLGSSEGQPQHF
CDR3 DNA: TGTGCCAGCAGCTTAGGATCCTCGGAGGGTCAGCCCCAGCATTTT
CDR3 length: 15
J gene: TRBJ1-5
V gene: TRBV7-6
D gene: NA
clone size: few

CDR3 protein: CASGLDPTATQYF
CDR3 DNA: TGTGCTAGTGGTTTGGACCCCACCGCTACGCAGTATTTT
CDR3 length: 13
J gene: TRBJ2-3
V gene: TRBV12-5
D gene: NA
clone size: NA

CDR3 protein: CASSLGQPETQYF
CDR3 DNA: TGTGCCAGCAGTTTGGGGCAGCCGGAGACCCAGTACTTC
CDR3 length: 13
J gene: TRBJ2-5
V gene: TRBV28
D gene: NA
clone size: NA

CDR3 protein: CASRSSQGNTEAFF
CDR3 DNA: TGTGCCAGCAGGTCGAGCCAGGGGAACACTGAAGCTTTCTTT
CDR3 length: 14
J gene: TRBJ1-1
V gene: TRBV11-2
D gene: NA
clone size: NA

CDR3 protein: CASSFGGTNEKLFF
CDR3 DNA: TGTGCCAGCAGTTTCGGGGGCACTAATGAAAAACTGTTTTTT
CDR3 length: 14
J gene: TRBJ1-4
V gene: TRBV28
D gene: NA
clone size: NA

CDR3 protein: CASSLVGTTDTQYF
CDR3 DNA: TGTGCCAGCAGCTTGGTGGGAACCACAGATACGCAGTATTTT
CDR3 length: 14
J gene: TRBJ2-3
V gene: TRBV5-5
D gene: NA
clone size: once

CDR3 protein: CASSQDSAFLSTDTQYF
CDR3 DNA: TGCGCCAGCAGCCAAGATTCGGCATTTCTTAGCACAGATACGCAGTATTTT
CDR3 length: 17
J gene: TRBJ2-3
V gene: TRBV4-3
D gene: NA
clone size: NA

CDR3 protein: CASSLTGGQPYEQYF
CDR3 DNA: TGCGCCAGCAGCTTGACAGGGGGGCAGCCCTACGAGCAGTACTTC
CDR3 length: 15
J gene: TRBJ2-7
V gene: TRBV5-1
D gene: TRBD1
clone size: once

CDR3 protein: CASTGPQGASTEAFF
CDR3 DNA: TGTGCCAGCACCGGGCCTCAGGGGGCTAGTACTGAAGCTTTCTTT
CDR3 length: 15
J gene: TRBJ1-1
V gene: TRBV6-1
D gene: TRBD1
clone size: NA

CDR3 protein: CATSRAPGNTEAFF
CDR3 DNA: TGTGCCACCAGCAGAGCCCCCGGGAACACTGAAGCTTTCTTT
CDR3 length: 14
J gene: TRBJ1-1
V gene: TRBV15
D gene: NA
clone size: NA

CDR3 protein: CASSPSGQAGANVLTF
CDR3 DNA: TGTGCCAGCAGTCCAAGCGGACAGGCTGGGGCCAACGTCCTGACTTTC
CDR3 length: 16
J gene: TRBJ2-6
V gene: TRBV6-6
D gene: TRBD1
clone size: NA

CDR3 protein: CASSPLGDEQFF
CDR3 DNA: TGTGCCAGCAGCCCCTTAGGGGATGAGCAGTTCTTC
CDR3 length: 12
J gene: TRBJ2-1
V gene: TRBV5-6
D gene: NA
clone size: NA

CDR3 protein: CASSPGTRNTGELFF
CDR3 DNA: TGTGCCAGCAGCCCCGGGACCAGGAACACCGGGGAGCTGTTTTTT
CDR3 length: 15
J gene: TRBJ2-2
V gene: TRBV7-2
D gene: NA
clone size: NA

CDR3 protein: CASSLSGRSGANVLTF
CDR3 DNA: TGTGCCAGCAGCTTAAGCGGGAGGTCAGGGGCCAACGTCCTGACTTTC
CDR3 length: 16
J gene: TRBJ2-6
V gene: TRBV5-4
D gene: TRBD2
clone size: NA

CDR3 protein: CASSRPSGGRGDEQFF
CDR3 DNA: TGTGCCAGCAGCCGTCCCAGCGGGGGCAGGGGCGATGAGCAGTTCTTC
CDR3 length: 16
J gene: TRBJ2-1
V gene: TRBV2
D gene: TRBD2
clone size: NA